This TCR beta chain was sequenced for a study of shared clonotypes between healthy human individuals. Across the study: The cohort had two women and three men, ages 18 to 49. Used for every donor were three CD4 naive, three CD4 memory, two CD8 naive and one CD8 memory plate.

As to this clone: Its antigen is unidentified.

Method: immunoSEQ multiplex PCR; TCRdb's copy keeps in-frame clones and lacks some. The data show fewer than 1.8 million clones, roughly 98.5% seen once. Unmatched junction bases numbered 18, after V lost 2 bases and J lost 0 bases. Germline V gene data show CDR1 as MNHEY and CDR2 as SMNVEV (reference sequence). This CDR3 contains 20 residues. Study findings and constraints: Only blood was sampled; tissue repertoires likely differ.

The material sequenced was naive CD4+ T cells sorted from blood. As for subset: CD45RA+ positively selected. This receptor was obtained from a man aged 30 to 45 in good health. V is TRBV27 and J is TRBJ2-5; TRBD2 matches at 7 bases. This CDR3 reads CASSLGPPTELAAYQETQYF. DNA of the CDR3: TGTGCCAGCAGTTTAGGGCCCCCTACGGAGCTAGCGGCGTACCAAGAGACCCAGTACTTC.